One sample yielded the 19 T cell receptor beta chains listed below, sequenced in a study of control samples from healthy donors and cancer patients. Produced via immunoSEQ multiplex PCR; TCRdb's table is partial and in-frame only. The sample lists 120,000 or so clones, approximately 87% occurring once. The material sequenced was PBMCs. These TCRs come from a woman aged 60 to 75 with lung cancer.

The chain links TRBV19 to TRBJ2-1; 12 bases are a match to TRBD2. This CDR3 spans 18 amino acids. Germline CDR1 and CDR2: LNHDA and SQIVND (reference sequence). V was clipped by 4 bases and J by 4 bases; unmatched bases: 11. This CDR3 is CASSSNERLAGAYNEQFF. CDR3 coding DNA: TGTGCCAGTAGTAGTAACGAGCGACTAGCGGGGGCTTACAATGAGCAGTTCTTC.

This clone appeared once. The rearrangement uses TRBV7-2 and TRBJ2-7; unclear D gene. With 3 bases removed from V and 4 bases from J, the gap between germline ends came to 13 bases. The length of the CDR3 is 14 residues. Germline V lookup: CDR1 SGHTA, CDR2 FQGNSA. The CDR3 sequence: CASSFDRGQYEQYF. In DNA, the CDR3 is TGTGCCAGCAGCTTTGACCGTGGGCAGTACGAGCAGTACTTC.

This chain joins TRBV3-1 (or the pseudogene TRBV3-2) and TRBJ1-1; TRBD1 matches 7 bases. V gave up 0 bases and J gave up 1 base; unmatched junction bases: 8. This CDR3 is built from 17 residues. Germline V gives CDR1 LGHDT, CDR2 YNNKEL (reference sequence). The CDR3 spells CASSQDLTGAENTEAFF. The CDR3 DNA is TGTGCCAGCAGCCAAGATCTTACAGGGGCTGAGAACACTGAAGCTTTCTTT.

The chain couples TRBV5-4 to TRBJ1-1; perhaps TRBD1 as D (5 bases). CDR1 and CDR2 (germline): SGHNT, YYREEE (reference sequence). Trimming shortened V by 4 bases and J by 1 base, and 17 bases separated the two germline ends. The CDR3 has 16 residues. The CDR3, as DNA: TGTGCCAGCAGCACAGGATACAGTCCCCAGAACACTGAAGCTTTCTTT. Translation gives CASSTGYSPQNTEAFF.

V usage is TRBV27 and J usage is TRBJ1-2; maybe TRBD1 (5 bases). CDR3 length equals 15 residues. The V gene's germline CDR1 is MNHEY and CDR2 SMNVEV (reference sequence). V gave up 2 bases and J gave up 0 bases, with 10 bases separating them. The CDR3 sequence: CASSLLGGANYGYTF. The CDR3 DNA reads as TGTGCCAGCAGTTTACTGGGGGGAGCTAACTATGGCTACACCTTC.

This clone has a single count. V is TRBV7-9 and J is TRBJ2-5, with a weak D call TRBD2 (5 bases). This CDR3 contains 15 residues. CDR1 SEHNR and CDR2 FQNEAQ come from the germline V gene (reference sequence). V shed 1 base and J shed 4 bases, with 13 bases lying between them. In DNA, the CDR3 is TGTGCCAGCAGCTTAGTTTTGGGCCGGGGAGAGACCCAGTACTTC. It yields the protein CASSLVLGRGETQYF.

The chain is built from TRBV3-1 (or the pseudogene TRBV3-2) and TRBJ1-4, with D hard to call. The CDR3 is 14 residues long. Trimming shortened V by 0 bases and J by 0 bases, and 2 bases separated the two germline ends. The germline V gene has CDR1 LGHDT and CDR2 YNNKEL (reference sequence). CDR3 DNA sequence: TGTGCCAGCAGCCAAGACACAACTAATGAAAAACTGTTTTTT. Translation gives CASSQDTTNEKLFF.

The chain is built from TRBV6-2 or TRBV6-3 and TRBJ2-1; D uncertain. The CDR3 contains 14 residues. Trimming took 0 bases from V and 4 from J, leaving 7 bases between them. Germline values: CDR1 MNHEY, CDR2 SVGEGT. The CDR3 sequence is CASSYSQVYNEQFF. CDR3 nucleotide sequence: TGTGCCAGCAGTTACTCGCAAGTATACAATGAGCAGTTCTTC.

This chain links TRBV7-9 with TRBJ2-7, with D unclear. Germline V gives CDR1 SEHNR, CDR2 FQNEAQ (reference sequence). The CDR3 is made up of 14 amino acids. Trimming cost V 0 bases and J 0 bases, with 6 bases left between them. The CDR3 sequence: CASSLAGSSYEQYF. Written as DNA, the CDR3 is TGTGCCAGCAGCTTAGCGGGCAGCTCCTACGAGCAGTACTTC.

V is TRBV18 and J is TRBJ1-1; D is uncertain. Germline V lookup: CDR1 KGHSH, CDR2 LQKENI. The V gene lost 1 base and the J gene lost 7 bases, with 16 bases spanning the gap. The CDR3 covers 15 residues. In nucleotides, the CDR3 is TGTGCCAGCTCACCACGGGTAGCAGGATTACATGAAGCTTTCTTT. This sequence encodes CASSPRVAGLHEAFF.

The chain links TRBV6-6 to TRBJ1-2; D call uncertain. Germline V lookup: CDR1 MNHNY, CDR2 SVGAGI (reference sequence). The CDR3 spans 16 residues. Trimming stripped 4 bases from V and 8 bases from J, with 23 bases between. The CDR3 loop is CASSFPTGRAREGYTF. The DNA for the CDR3 is TGTGCCAGCAGTTTCCCGACGGGTAGGGCGAGGGAGGGCTACACCTTC.

The chain uses TRBV5-4 and TRBJ2-7; D is possibly TRBD1 or TRBD2 (5 bases each). This CDR3 is 15 amino acids long. The germline V gene encodes CDR1 SGHNT and CDR2 YYREEE (reference sequence). V lost 3 bases and J lost 0, with 13 bases in between. DNA of the CDR3: TGTGCCAGCAGCTCCGGAGGCAGGGTCTCCTACGAGCAGTACTTC. Protein sequence: CASSSGGRVSYEQYF.

The gene calls are TRBV7-2 and TRBJ2-3; TRBD2 aligns across 11 bases. Germline CDR1 reads SGHTA; CDR2 reads FQGNSA. Unmatched junction bases numbered 7, after V lost 5 bases and J lost 6 bases. This CDR3 comprises 15 residues. CDR3 protein: CASSLSGGALDTQYF. CDR3 DNA sequence: TGTGCCAGCAGCCTTAGCGGGGGGGCCTTGGATACGCAGTATTTT. Using reference TRBV7-2 and TRBJ2-3 for the parts outside the CDR3, the full variable domain is GAGVSQSPSNKVTEKGKDVELRCDPISGHTALYWYRQSLGQGLEFLIYFQGNSAPDKSGLPSDRFSAERTGGSVSTLTIQRTQQEDSAVYLCASSLSGGALDTQYFGPGTRLTVL.

The chain has TRBV7-2 and TRBJ2-2; 11 nucleotides match TRBD2. CDR1 is SGHTA and CDR2 is FQGNSA in the germline V gene. J gave up 5 bases and V 3 bases, and 8 bases lay outside the gene matches. The CDR3 covers 17 residues. CDR3 amino acids: CASSLKGLAGGTGELFF. The CDR3 region has the DNA TGTGCCAGCAGCTTGAAGGGGCTAGCGGGAGGAACCGGGGAGCTGTTTTTT.

The chain recombines TRBV25-1 with TRBJ2-7; D gene unclear. The CDR3 extends over 14 amino acids. Per germline, CDR1 MGHDK and CDR2 SYGVNS. Trimming removed 8 bases at V and 12 bases at J, with 26 bases between. CDR3 loop: CASAPTEIGKRWYF. CDR3 bases: TGTGCCAGCGCCCCCACGGAGATAGGGAAGCGCTGGTACTTC.

The V call is TRBV6-5, the J call TRBJ2-7; D is uncertain. Germline V CDR1 and CDR2: MNHEY, SVGAGI. The germline V and J ends were trimmed by 7 bases and 3 bases, with 7 bases remaining between them. The CDR3 has 11 residues. As DNA, the CDR3 is TGTGCCAGCACCAGAAACTACGAGCAGTACTTC. Translating it yields CASTRNYEQYF.

The V call is TRBV4-1, the J call TRBJ1-1; unclear D gene. Trimming cost V 0 bases and J 1 base, with 15 bases left between them. The germline gives CDR1 MGHRA, CDR2 YSYEKL. CDR3 size: 17 residues. This chain's CDR3 is CASSQESLRQANTEAFF. CDR3 DNA sequence: TGCGCCAGCAGCCAAGAATCCCTGAGGCAGGCGAACACTGAAGCTTTCTTT.

This chain connects TRBV18 to TRBJ1-5, with 7 nucleotides matching TRBD1. Unmatched junction bases numbered 1, after V lost 1 base and J lost 1 base. The CDR3 is made up of 15 amino acids. The germline V gene has CDR1 KGHSH and CDR2 LQKENI. The CDR3 loop is CASSPQGGSNQPQHF. In DNA form, the CDR3 reads TGTGCCAGCTCACCACAAGGGGGCAGCAATCAGCCCCAGCATTTT.

The chain joins TRBV24-1 to TRBJ1-5, with D tentatively TRBD1 (6 bases). V lost 9 bases and J lost 0, with 11 bases in between. The germline V gene has CDR1 KGHDR and CDR2 SFDVKD. This CDR3 has 14 amino acids. The CDR3 is CATSQGHSNQPQHF. As DNA, the CDR3 is TGTGCCACCTCCCAGGGACATAGCAATCAGCCCCAGCATTTT.